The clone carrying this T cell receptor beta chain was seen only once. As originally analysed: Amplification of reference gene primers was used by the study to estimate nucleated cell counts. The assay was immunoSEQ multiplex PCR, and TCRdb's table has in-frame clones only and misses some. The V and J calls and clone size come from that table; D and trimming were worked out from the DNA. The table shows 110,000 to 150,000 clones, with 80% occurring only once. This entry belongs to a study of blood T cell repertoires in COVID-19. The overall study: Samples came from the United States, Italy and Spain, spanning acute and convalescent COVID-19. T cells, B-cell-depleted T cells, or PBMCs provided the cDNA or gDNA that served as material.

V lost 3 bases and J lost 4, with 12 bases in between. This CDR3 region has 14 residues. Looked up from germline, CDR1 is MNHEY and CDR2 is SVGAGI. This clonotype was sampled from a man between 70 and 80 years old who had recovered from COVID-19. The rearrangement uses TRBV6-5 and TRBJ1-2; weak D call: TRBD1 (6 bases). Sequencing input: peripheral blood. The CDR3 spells CASSYRAGAYGYTF. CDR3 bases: TGTGCCAGCAGTTATCGAGCAGGGGCCTATGGCTACACCTTC.